One sample yielded the 26 T cell receptor beta chains listed below, sequenced in a study of cytomegalovirus exposure and HLA in healthy donors. It was with 60 Vbeta and 13 Jbeta primers that the PCR ran. TCRdb's table, derived via immunoSEQ multiplex PCR, lists solely in-frame clones and lacks some. The table records about 140,000 clones, roughly 70% of them present only once. The sequenced sample consisted of PBMCs. Every receptor here comes from a man aged 40-49 years in good health and CMV-seronegative.

The table lists this clone with a count of one. V gene TRBV29-1 combines with J gene TRBJ1-1; D not resolved. Trimming removed 4 bases from V and 0 bases from J, with 12 bases in between. The CDR3 extends over 14 amino acids. Per germline, CDR1 SQVTM and CDR2 ANQGSEA. The CDR3 here is CSVGRGSMNTEAFF. CDR3 nucleotides: TGCAGCGTTGGTCGGGGAAGCATGAACACTGAAGCTTTCTTT. Combining the CDR3 with reference TRBV29-1 and TRBJ1-1 gives the whole variable domain SAVISQKPSRDICQRGTSLTIQCQVDSQVTMMFWYRQQPGQSLTLIATANQGSEATYESGFVIDKFPISRPNLTFSTLTVSNMSPEDSSIYLCSVGRGSMNTEAFFGQGTRLTVV.

This clone came up once. The chain links TRBV9 to TRBJ2-2; TRBD1 is a possible D gene (5 bases). V lost 0 bases and J 0 bases, leaving 9 bases between the germline ends. Germline CDR1 is SGDLS and CDR2 is YYNGEE. There are 16 residues in the CDR3. The CDR3 loop is CASSVAAGTNTGELFF. CDR3 bases: TGTGCCAGCAGCGTAGCTGCAGGGACGAACACCGGGGAGCTGTTTTTT.

This chain uses TRBV9 with TRBJ1-1; 9 bases agree with TRBD1. The CDR3 loop spans 14 amino acids. V shed 4 bases and J 2 bases; nucleotides not matched to a gene: 3. CDR1 SGDLS and CDR2 YYNGEE come from the germline V gene. CDR3 region: CASSLQGANTEAFF. The CDR3 coding sequence is TGTGCCAGCAGCTTACAGGGGGCAAACACTGAAGCTTTCTTT. Together with reference TRBV9 and TRBJ1-1, the CDR3 gives the full variable domain: DSGVTQTPKHLITATGQRVTLRCSPRSGDLSVYWYQQSLDQGLQFLIQYYNGEERAKGNILERFSAQQFPDLHSELNLSSLELGDSALYFCASSLQGANTEAFFGQGTRLTVV.

V gene TRBV7-8 combines with J gene TRBJ1-6; TRBD1 might be the D (6 bases). The CDR3 runs to 16 residues. The V and J ends lost 1 base and 10 bases respectively, with 17 bases between them. From germline, CDR1 is SGHVS and CDR2 FQNEAQ. The CDR3 loop is CASSLEALRGLSPLHF. The CDR3 region has the DNA TGTGCCAGCAGCTTAGAGGCCCTCAGGGGTTTGTCACCCCTCCACTTT. Full variable domain (missing parts from reference TRBV7-8 and TRBJ1-6): GAGVSQSPRYKVAKRGQDVALRCDPISGHVSLFWYQQALGQGPEFLTYFQNEAQLDKSGLPSDRFFAERPEGSVSTLKIQRTQQEDSAVYLCASSLEALRGLSPLHFGNGTRLTVT.

This chain connects TRBV5-1 to TRBJ2-7, with unresolved D. The CDR3 sequence is 13 residues long. The germline CDR1 and CDR2 sequences are SGHRS and YFSETQ. The V end lost 0 bases, the J end lost 7 bases, and 11 bases lay between the germline ends. The CDR3 loop reads CASSLAPPVEQYF. The CDR3 nucleotides are TGCGCCAGCAGCTTGGCTCCCCCGGTGGAGCAGTACTTC.

This rearrangement joins TRBV18 to TRBJ2-3; TRBD2 might be the D (7 bases). Germline values: CDR1 KGHSH, CDR2 LQKENI. The CDR3 has 17 residues. V was cut by 6 bases and J by 6 bases, with 25 bases left in between. The CDR3, as DNA: TGTGCCAGCTCTCCTACCCTTGCCGGGGGGCTCGCGGATACGCAGTATTTT. Translating gives CASSPTLAGGLADTQYF. Looking up the rest from reference TRBV18 and TRBJ2-3 gives the full variable domain: NAGVMQNPRHLVRRRGQEARLRCSPMKGHSHVYWYRQLPEEGLKFMVYLQKENIIDESGMPKERFSAEFPKEGPSILRIQQVVRGDSAAYFCASSPTLAGGLADTQYFGPGTRLTVL.

The chain is built from TRBV10-2 and TRBJ2-7; 9 nucleotides match TRBD1. The CDR3 is 14 amino acids. Trimming at V came to 7 bases and at J to 4 bases, leaving 8 bases not matched to a gene. In germline, CDR1 is WSHSY, CDR2 SAAADI. The CDR3 bases are TGCGCCAGCATCCGACAGGGGGTGAGGTACGAGCAGTACTTC. Protein sequence: CASIRQGVRYEQYF.

The CDR3 reads CASSYGEDFSVGEQFF. CDR3 nucleotide sequence: TGTGCCAGCAGTTACGGCGAGGATTTTTCGGTTGGTGAGCAGTTCTTC. The J gene is TRBJ2-1, the V gene TRBV6-5; no clear D. V dropped 2 bases and J dropped 9 bases, with 20 bases sitting between them. From germline, CDR1 is MNHEY and CDR2 SVGAGI. The CDR3 contains 16 residues.

The V gene is TRBV7-6, the J gene TRBJ1-1, with a tentative D call TRBD1 (5 bases). The V and J ends lost 5 bases and 8 bases respectively, with 12 bases between them. CDR3 length: 12 residues. From germline, CDR1 is SGHVS and CDR2 FNYEAQ. The CDR3 here is CASSPPGVEAFF. The CDR3 nucleotides are TGTGCCAGCAGCCCCCCGGGGGTCGAAGCTTTCTTT.

The gene calls are TRBV6-5 and TRBJ1-5; possibly TRBD1 for D (6 bases). CDR1 is MNHEY and CDR2 is SVGAGI in the germline V gene. The CDR3 length is 14 residues. V was shortened by 6 bases and J by 3 bases, with 12 bases between the two germline ends. The CDR3 sequence is CASSPGQINQPQHF. The CDR3 nucleotides are TGTGCCAGCAGCCCAGGACAGATCAATCAGCCCCAGCATTTT.

The rearrangement links TRBV5-1 to TRBJ2-1; TRBD2 aligns across 13 bases. The CDR3 sequence is 20 residues long. CDR1 is SGHRS, CDR2 YFSETQ, per germline. Losses at the gene ends were 1 base for V and 5 bases for J; bases not matched to a gene: 15. In DNA, the CDR3 is TGCGCCAGCAGCTTGCTAGGCCTTATCGGGACTAGCGGGACCAACAATGAGCAGTTCTTC. This codes for CASSLLGLIGTSGTNNEQFF.

This chain links TRBV6-1 with TRBJ1-4; TRBD1 might be the D (6 bases). Trimming took off 6 bases at V and 6 bases at J, with 11 bases between the two ends. The CDR3 contains 13 residues. In germline, CDR1 is MNHNS, CDR2 SASEGT. The CDR3 sequence: CASSTGLDEKLFF. The CDR3 nucleotides read TGTGCCAGCAGCACAGGGTTGGATGAAAAACTGTTTTTT.

The V call is TRBV7-9, the J call TRBJ2-1, with TRBD2 matching 8 bases. Germline-derived CDR1 and CDR2 are SEHNR and FQNEAQ (reference sequence). With V trimmed by 0 bases and J by 4 bases, 8 bases remained unmatched. This CDR3 is 17 amino acids long. The CDR3 protein is CASSLAGTSGKYNEQFF. The CDR3 nucleotides read TGTGCCAGCAGCTTAGCTGGTACTAGCGGAAAGTACAATGAGCAGTTCTTC.

This chain links TRBV10-3 with TRBJ2-1; D remains unclear. The CDR3 consists of 14 residues. Germline V lookup: CDR1 ENHRY, CDR2 SYGVKD. V lost 6 bases to trimming and J lost 4 bases, with 13 bases between them. The CDR3 nucleotides are TGTGCCATCAGAGGCGCCCAGGCGTACAATGAGCAGTTCTTC. Protein sequence: CAIRGAQAYNEQFF.

The gene calls are TRBV25-1 and TRBJ2-2, with TRBD1 as a possible D gene (7 bases). The CDR3 sequence is 17 residues long. Trimming took 3 bases from V and 1 from J, leaving 15 bases between them. Germline CDR1 is MGHDK and CDR2 is SYGVNS. DNA for the CDR3: TGTGCCAGCAGTGATTTACGGCAGGGGGGGAACACCGGGGAGCTGTTTTTT. Its protein product is CASSDLRQGGNTGELFF.

V usage is TRBV7-9 and J usage is TRBJ2-5, with D unresolved. The CDR3 spans 16 residues. CDR1 is SEHNR, CDR2 FQNEAQ, per germline (reference sequence). V was cut by 5 bases and J by 2 bases, with 18 bases left in between. The CDR3 nucleotides are TGTGCCAGCAGCCCGAAGCCCATAAGCGTGCAAGAGACCCAGTACTTC. It translates to CASSPKPISVQETQYF.

The chain recombines TRBV25-1 with TRBJ2-1; 10 nucleotides line up with TRBD2. Germline V gives CDR1 MGHDK, CDR2 SYGVNS. This CDR3 contains 17 residues. Trimming took 2 bases from V and 6 from J; bases not matched to a gene: 10. CDR3 in amino acids: CASSEPSGRSVGNEQFF. The CDR3 bases are TGTGCCAGCAGTGAACCTAGCGGGAGATCTGTGGGCAATGAGCAGTTCTTC.

This clone occurred a few times. V usage is TRBV7-9 and J usage is TRBJ2-3, with 8 bases identical to TRBD2. Germline V gene lookup returns CDR1 SEHNR and CDR2 FQNEAQ (reference sequence). The CDR3 consists of 15 residues. The junction had 7 bases not matched to a gene; V was cut back by 7 bases and J by 1 base. The CDR3 spells CASTGGDGRTDTQYF. CDR3 DNA sequence: TGTGCCAGCACCGGGGGGGACGGGCGCACAGATACGCAGTATTTT.

The J gene is TRBJ1-2, the V gene TRBV30; 9 bases match TRBD1. Trimming removed 2 bases from V and 4 bases from J; junction bases left unmatched: 8. Germline CDR1 and CDR2: GTSNPN and SVGIG (reference sequence). This CDR3 comprises 15 residues. The CDR3 reads CAWSFLTGGPYGYTF. In nucleotides, the CDR3 is TGTGCCTGGAGTTTCCTGACAGGGGGACCCTATGGCTACACCTTC.

The DNA for the CDR3 is TGTGCCAGCAGTTACGGTGCGGGGGATTACAATGAGCAGTTCTTC. Protein sequence: CASSYGAGDYNEQFF. The gene calls are TRBV6-5 and TRBJ2-1; 7 positions match TRBD2. CDR1 is MNHEY and CDR2 is SVGAGI in the germline V gene. Trimming removed 2 bases from V and 4 bases from J; junction bases left unmatched: 5. CDR3 length: 15 residues.

This chain links TRBV11-1 with TRBJ1-2; tentative D call: TRBD1 (5 bases). The CDR3 length is 14 residues. Trimming removed 4 bases from V and 2 bases from J, with 11 bases in between. Germline values: CDR1 SGHAT, CDR2 FQDESV (reference sequence). The DNA of the CDR3 is TGTGCCAGCAGCTCCTCTGGGGCCAACTATGGCTACACCTTC. Residues: CASSSSGANYGYTF.

The chain combines TRBV7-9 with TRBJ2-1, with TRBD1 as a possible D gene (6 bases). V was shortened by 5 bases and J by 0 bases, with 11 bases between the two germline ends. CDR1 is SEHNR, CDR2 FQNEAQ, per germline (reference sequence). The CDR3 loop spans 15 amino acids. The CDR3, as DNA: TGTGCCAGCAGCACCCGGACAGTCTCCTACAATGAGCAGTTCTTC. It codes for CASSTRTVSYNEQFF. The whole variable domain, remainder taken from reference TRBV7-9 and TRBJ2-1, is DTGVSQNPRHKITKRGQNVTFRCDPISEHNRLYWYRQTLGQGPEFLTYFQNEAQLEKSRLLSDRFSAERPKGSFSTLEIQRTEQGDSAMYLCASSTRTVSYNEQFFGPGTRLTVL.

The chain links TRBV7-2 to TRBJ1-5, with TRBD1 matching 7 bases. CDR1 is SGHTA, CDR2 FQGNSA, per germline. The CDR3 has 15 residues. Losses at the gene ends were 2 bases for V and 1 base for J; bases not matched to a gene: 2. The CDR3 sequence is CASSLSGQSNQPQHF. CDR3 DNA: TGTGCCAGCAGCTTATCGGGACAGAGCAATCAGCCCCAGCATTTT.

The chain employs TRBV7-2 and TRBJ1-1; 9 bases line up with TRBD1. The germline V gene has CDR1 SGHTA and CDR2 FQGNSA. The CDR3 is 14 amino acids. V shed 4 bases and J 4 bases; nucleotides not matched to a gene: 4. DNA of the CDR3: TGTGCCAGCAGCTCAGACAGGGGGGTCACTGAAGCTTTCTTT. Its translation: CASSSDRGVTEAFF.

J is TRBJ2-5 and V is TRBV6-5; D is possibly TRBD2 (5 bases). Between the trimmed V and J ends, which lost 0 bases and 2 bases, there was a span of 13 bases. The CDR3 sequence is 16 residues long. The germline CDR1 and CDR2 sequences are MNHEY and SVGAGI. The CDR3 region has the DNA TGTGCCAGCAGTTACTCGAGAGGTTGGGAGCAAGAGACCCAGTACTTC. It codes for CASSYSRGWEQETQYF.

The chain links TRBV6-5 to TRBJ2-7, with 7 positions matching TRBD2. V shed 5 bases and J 2 bases; nucleotides not matched to a gene: 6. The CDR3 is 14 residues long. Per the germline V gene, CDR1 is MNHEY and CDR2 is SVGAGI. As DNA, the CDR3 is TGTGCCAGCAGTCCCAGCGGGGACGCCTACGAGCAGTACTTC. This translates into CASSPSGDAYEQYF.